This T cell receptor beta chain was observed in a study of cytomegalovirus exposure and HLA in healthy donors. In the study overall: Among about 400 genotyped donors, around 82% fell in the Caucasian-associated ancestry cluster.

The PCR had 60 Vbeta and 13 Jbeta primers. Repertoires were generated with immunoSEQ multiplex PCR, while TCRdb's copy carries only in-frame clones and drops some. Recorded for this sample: more than 200,000 clones. Overall study results and limits: Immune exposure information comprised only CMV serostatus. Owing to their indistinguishability, certain V segments, notably TRBV6-2 and TRBV6-3, were excluded.

This CDR3 contains 16 residues. The germline V and J ends were trimmed by 4 bases and 2 bases, with 17 bases remaining between them. In germline, CDR1 is MNHNY, CDR2 SVGAGI (reference sequence). In the case of this clone: The antigen is undetermined.

The J gene is TRBJ1-2, the V gene TRBV6-6, with D hard to call. The origin of this receptor is a woman aged 25 to 39 in good health and CMV-seropositive. The sequenced material came from PBMCs. The CDR3 loop reads CASSLPPYGVNYGYTF. CDR3 DNA sequence: TGTGCCAGCAGTTTACCCCCCTACGGGGTGAACTATGGCTACACCTTC.